The 3 T cell receptor beta chains presented below share a single source sample, sequenced in a study of T cell responses to AZD1222 COVID-19 vaccine. Libraries were prepared by immunoSEQ multiplex PCR; TCRdb keeps only in-frame clonotypes and omits some of them. The sample has about 97,000 clones, around nine tenths seen once. Here the sequenced sample was peripheral blood, taken on day 0 of AZD1222 vaccination. Source of these receptors: an adult in good health.

The V gene is TRBV6-4, the J gene TRBJ1-5, with D unresolved. This CDR3 spans 14 amino acids. CDR1 and CDR2 from the germline V gene are MRHNA and SNTAGT. Trimming took 8 bases from V and 4 from J, leaving 15 bases between them. The CDR3 region is CASRIPPTNQPQHF. The CDR3 DNA follows: TGTGCCAGCCGAATTCCACCCACGAATCAGCCCCAGCATTTT.

The chain links TRBV27 to TRBJ2-3, with 8 bases fitting TRBD2. Germline CDR1 and CDR2: MNHEY and SMNVEV (reference sequence). The CDR3 has 14 amino acids. Trimming at V came to 5 bases and at J to 1 base, leaving 2 bases not matched to a gene. The CDR3 loop is CASSVSGGTDTQYF. The DNA of the CDR3 is TGTGCCAGCAGTGTTAGCGGGGGCACAGATACGCAGTATTTT.

The V call is TRBV9, the J call TRBJ1-1, with D unclear. Trimming cost V 3 bases and J 0 bases, with 6 bases left between them. The CDR3 has 13 amino acids. The germline V gene has CDR1 SGDLS and CDR2 YYNGEE. The CDR3 DNA sequence: TGTGCCAGCAGCGGAACAGTGAACACTGAAGCTTTCTTT. This sequence encodes CASSGTVNTEAFF.